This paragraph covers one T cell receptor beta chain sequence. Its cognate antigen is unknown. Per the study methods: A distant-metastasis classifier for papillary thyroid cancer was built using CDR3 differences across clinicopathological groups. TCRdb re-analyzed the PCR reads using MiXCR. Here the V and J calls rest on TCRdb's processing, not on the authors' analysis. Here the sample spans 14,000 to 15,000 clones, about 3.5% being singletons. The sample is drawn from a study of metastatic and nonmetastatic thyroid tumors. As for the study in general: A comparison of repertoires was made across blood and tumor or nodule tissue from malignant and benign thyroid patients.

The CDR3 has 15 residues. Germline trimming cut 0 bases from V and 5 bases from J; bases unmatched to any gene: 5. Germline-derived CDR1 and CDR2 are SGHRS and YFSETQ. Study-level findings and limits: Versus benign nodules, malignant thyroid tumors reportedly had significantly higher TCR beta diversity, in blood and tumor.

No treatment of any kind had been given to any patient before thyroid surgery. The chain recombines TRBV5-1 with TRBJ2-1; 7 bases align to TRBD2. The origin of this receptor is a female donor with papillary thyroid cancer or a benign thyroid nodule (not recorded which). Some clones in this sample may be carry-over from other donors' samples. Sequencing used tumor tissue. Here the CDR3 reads CASSLAGTTHNEQFF. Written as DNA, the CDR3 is TGCGCCAGCAGCTTGGCCGGGACTACACACAATGAGCAGTTCTTC.